This T cell receptor beta chain was observed in a study of blood T cell repertoires in COVID-19. Turning to the study itself: Samples representing acute and convalescent COVID-19 were sourced from the United States, Italy and Spain. Sample material is recorded as cDNA or gDNA derived from T cells, B-cell-depleted T cells, or PBMCs.

With V trimmed by 2 bases and J by 3 bases, 12 bases remained unmatched. This CDR3 is 18 amino acids long. Germline V lookup: CDR1 SGHVS, CDR2 FNYEAQ. In the study's own analysis: Using reference gene primer amplification, nucleated cell counts were estimated. Sequencing was performed with immunoSEQ multiplex PCR; in TCRdb, only in-frame clones are kept and a portion is missing. The V and J calls and clone size come from that table; D and trimming were worked out from the DNA. The sample records roughly 200,000 clones, roughly 88% being singletons. Sequencing was performed on peripheral blood. V and J are TRBV7-6 and TRBJ2-3; 9 nucleotides match TRBD2. The receptor comes from a human donor with active or convalescent COVID-19. The donor label of this sample is uncertain. CDR3 DNA sequence: TGTGCCAGCAGCTTAACTAGCGGGTCTTCCCTGGGGACAGATACGCAGTATTTT. It translates to CASSLTSGSSLGTDTQYF.